This T cell receptor beta chain was sequenced for a study of OX40 agonist ivuxolimab in advanced cancers. Study details: The patients received agonistic anti-OX40 (CD134) antibody ivuxolimab.

Profiled with immunoSEQ multiplex PCR; TCRdb holds only in-frame clones, not every one. Counted here are 70,000 to 85,000 clones, around 86% occurring once; the ten biggest clones make up just under 1%. The V and J ends lost 4 bases and 1 base respectively, with 7 bases between them. There are 14 residues in the CDR3. Germline-derived CDR1 and CDR2 are MNHEY and SVGAGI. General study findings and limits: Partial responders at 0.1-3.0 mg/kg showed near-lowest clonal expansion.

To note about this clone: The antigen remains undetermined.

The receptor comes from an adult with an advanced solid tumor such as melanoma, head and neck, liver or kidney cancer. The chain couples TRBV6-5 to TRBJ2-2, with D possibly matching TRBD1 (5 bases). The starting material was CD4+ or CD8+ T cells sorted from blood, obtained in a trial of the OX40 agonist ivuxolimab. The CDR3, as DNA: TGTGCCAGCAGTTCAACAGGGAACACCGGGGAGCTGTTTTTT. Translated, it gives CASSSTGNTGELFF.